Presented here are 4 T cell receptor beta chains from one specimen sequenced in a study of control samples from healthy donors and cancer patients. This table comes from immunoSEQ multiplex PCR, and its TCRdb copy is limited to in-frame clones, with some not included. The table records some 79,000 clones, approximately 84% of them present only once. The sequenced material came from blood. These receptors were collected from a woman between 50 and 59 years old in good health.

V gene TRBV3-1 (or the pseudogene TRBV3-2) combines with J gene TRBJ2-5; possibly TRBD1 for D (7 bases). With the DNA end fitting TRBJ2-7 better, the J assignment may be wrong. Per germline, CDR1 LGHDT and CDR2 YNNKEL (reference sequence). The CDR3 totals 19 residues. CDR3 in DNA: TGTGCCAGCAGCCAAGCCGTCGGGCAGACAGGGAGGCCATACTACGAGCAGTACTTC. Translating gives CASSQAVGQTGRPYYEQYF.

This chain uses TRBV5-1 with TRBJ2-1, with TRBD2 as a possible D gene (6 bases). The V gene lost 4 bases and the J gene lost 6 bases, with 17 bases spanning the gap. CDR1 and CDR2 (germline): SGHRS, YFSETQ. CDR3 length: 15 amino acids. The DNA of the CDR3 is TGCGCCAGCAGCGCAGGAGGGGCCCTCCTCAATGAGCAGTTCTTC. It encodes CASSAGGALLNEQFF.

The chain links TRBV7-9 to TRBJ2-3, with D possibly TRBD2 on 5 matching bases. The germline V gene has CDR1 SEHNR and CDR2 FQNEAQ (reference sequence). V lost 0 bases to trimming and J lost 6 bases, with 10 bases between them. This CDR3 contains 14 residues. CDR3 DNA: TGTGCCAGCAGCTTAGCGGCTAGCCGGGATACGCAGTATTTT. It is translated as CASSLAASRDTQYF. The full variable domain, rest sourced from reference TRBV7-9 and TRBJ2-3, is DTGVSQNPRHKITKRGQNVTFRCDPISEHNRLYWYRQTLGQGPEFLTYFQNEAQLEKSRLLSDRFSAERPKGSFSTLEIQRTEQGDSAMYLCASSLAASRDTQYFGPGTRLTVL.

The chain joins TRBV19 to TRBJ2-1; no clear D. This CDR3 comprises 13 residues. The ends were cut back, 3 bases at V and 10 bases at J, with 13 bases in the middle. Per the germline V gene, CDR1 is LNHDA and CDR2 is SQIVND (reference sequence). DNA for the CDR3: TGTGCCAGTAGTATCTCCGTTAGGCGGGAGCAGTTCTTC. Its protein product is CASSISVRREQFF.